What follows are 15 T cell receptor beta chains derived from one specimen sequenced in a study of siplizumab effects on memory and regulatory T cells. Assay: immunoSEQ multiplex PCR; the TCRdb copy retains only in-frame clones and omits some. The sample has 50,000 to 70,000 clones; approximately 96% are singletons. What was sequenced was naive CD8+ T cells sorted from blood. The receptor set was obtained from a human donor in good health.

The gene calls are TRBV6-4 and TRBJ1-6; TRBD1 might be the D (5 bases). Germline V gene sequence: CDR1 MRHNA, CDR2 SNTAGT. The CDR3 has 14 amino acids. Trimming pared 3 bases from V and 5 bases from J, leaving 8 bases between. The CDR3 DNA reads TGTGCCAGCAGTGAGTCGGACAATAATTCACCCCTCCACTTT. Translation: CASSESDNNSPLHF.

This chain joins TRBV27 and TRBJ2-3, with 8 bases identical to TRBD1. V was pared by 3 bases and J by 3 bases, with 8 bases of the junction left unmatched. CDR3 length: 16 residues. CDR1 and CDR2 (germline): MNHEY, SMNVEV (reference sequence). CDR3 nucleotides: TGTGCCAGCAGTTTCCCAGGGGGCCACGGAACAGATACGCAGTATTTT. Its protein is CASSFPGGHGTDTQYF.

V and J are TRBV19 and TRBJ2-3; TRBD1 agrees at 10 bases. CDR3 length: 14 residues. With 6 bases clipped from V and 3 bases from J, the junction kept 3 bases outside the gene matches. Germline CDR1 and CDR2: LNHDA and SQIVND (reference sequence). The CDR3: CASSLGQGTDTQYF. The CDR3 region has the DNA TGTGCCAGTAGCTTGGGACAGGGGACAGATACGCAGTATTTT.

The V call is TRBV10-1, the J call TRBJ2-3, with TRBD2 identical over 7 bases. V dropped 8 bases and J dropped 1; count of bases not matched to a gene: 15. Germline V gene data show CDR1 as WNHNN and CDR2 as SYGVQD (reference sequence). The CDR3 has 17 residues. CDR3 loop: CASSKGGGGNGTDTQYF. The DNA for the CDR3 is TGCGCCAGCTCGAAGGGAGGCGGGGGTAACGGCACAGATACGCAGTATTTT.

A single count supports this clone. J is TRBJ1-3 and V is TRBV30; TRBD1 agrees at 8 bases. The CDR3 consists of 14 residues. V was clipped by 4 bases and J by 4 bases; unmatched bases: 6. The germline gives CDR1 GTSNPN, CDR2 SVGIG (reference sequence). The CDR3, as DNA: TGTGCCTGGACCTGGACAGGGCTAGGAAACACCATATATTTT. It is translated as CAWTWTGLGNTIYF.

V usage is TRBV29-1 and J usage is TRBJ1-4; 8 nucleotides match TRBD1. With V trimmed by 7 bases and J by 6 bases, 7 bases remained unmatched. CDR3 length equals 13 residues. CDR1 is SQVTM and CDR2 is ANQGSEA in the germline V gene. CDR3 in DNA: TGCAGCGCCGGGACAGGAGGGGATGAAAAACTGTTTTTT. Its translation is CSAGTGGDEKLFF.

This rearrangement joins TRBV12-5 to TRBJ2-2; D is unclear. V was shortened by 5 bases and J by 7 bases, with 20 bases between the two germline ends. The germline CDR1 and CDR2 sequences are LGHNT and FRNRAP. This CDR3 has 16 residues. The CDR3 DNA reads TGTGCTAGTGGTCCCCTGGGTTTAGGTGGGTTCGGGGAGCTGTTTTTT. Translating it yields CASGPLGLGGFGELFF.

This clone has a single count. The CDR3 nucleotides are TGTGCCAGCAGCCCCGGGGAAGGGACAGTATATTTT. The encoded protein is CASSPGEGTVYF. This chain uses TRBV9 with TRBJ1-3; the match to TRBD1 covers 7 bases. CDR3 length: 12 residues. Germline V lookup: CDR1 SGDLS, CDR2 YYNGEE. V was clipped by 4 bases and J by 14 bases; unmatched bases: 9.

The chain couples TRBV19 to TRBJ2-4; D unclear. Trimming removed 10 bases from V and 8 bases from J, with 21 bases in between. Germline lookup yields CDR1 LNHDA and CDR2 SQIVND (reference sequence). The CDR3 sequence is 14 residues long. Here the CDR3 reads CATQAGPETDIQYF. The CDR3 nucleotides are TGTGCCACCCAGGCAGGCCCCGAAACGGACATTCAGTACTTC.

The chain links TRBV27 to TRBJ1-1, with no clear D. This CDR3 has 13 amino acids. Germline V gene data show CDR1 as MNHEY and CDR2 as SMNVEV (reference sequence). Trimming pared 8 bases from V and 1 base from J, leaving 11 bases between. CDR3: CASGRTGNTEAFF. The CDR3 DNA follows: TGTGCCAGCGGTCGGACGGGGAACACTGAAGCTTTCTTT.

V gene TRBV27 combines with J gene TRBJ2-1; D remains unclear. The V gene's germline CDR1 is MNHEY and CDR2 SMNVEV (reference sequence). Trimming took off 2 bases at V and 4 bases at J, with 9 bases between the two ends. The CDR3 sequence is 14 residues long. CDR3 sequence reads: CASSLASAYNEQFF. As DNA, the CDR3 is TGTGCCAGCAGTTTAGCGTCAGCTTACAATGAGCAGTTCTTC.

The J gene is TRBJ1-5, the V gene TRBV6-1; no firm D call. Germline lookup yields CDR1 MNHNS and CDR2 SASEGT. This CDR3 has 16 amino acids. Deletions cut 3 bases from V and 0 bases from J, with 12 bases between. The CDR3 nucleotides are TGTGCCAGCAGTGACCCCTTGGGGTATAGCAATCAGCCCCAGCATTTT. Translating gives CASSDPLGYSNQPQHF.

The chain employs TRBV28 and TRBJ1-3; D is uncertain. This CDR3 comprises 12 residues. Germline V gene sequence: CDR1 MDHEN, CDR2 SYDVKM. V was clipped by 8 bases and J by 1 base, with 6 bases between them. CDR3 DNA sequence: TGTGCCAGCCGCGAGTCTGGAAACACCATATATTTT. Translated: CASRESGNTIYF.

V gene TRBV19 combines with J gene TRBJ2-2; no firm D call. Trimming removed 0 bases from V and 5 bases from J, with 4 bases in between. This CDR3 is 13 amino acids long. CDR1 is LNHDA and CDR2 is SQIVND in the germline V gene (reference sequence). The CDR3 sequence: CASSIDETGELFF. The CDR3 DNA is TGTGCCAGTAGTATAGATGAGACCGGGGAGCTGTTTTTT.

The CDR3 here is CASSPDRGYVEKLFF. The CDR3 DNA is TGTGCCAGCAGCCCCGATAGGGGGTACGTGGAAAAACTGTTTTTT. The chain is built from TRBV7-9 and TRBJ1-4; D possibly corresponds to TRBD1 (6 bases). Germline lookup yields CDR1 SEHNR and CDR2 FQNEAQ (reference sequence). Trimming removed 5 bases from V and 8 bases from J, with 18 bases in between. The CDR3 is made up of 15 amino acids. Full variable domain (rest looked up from reference TRBV7-9 and TRBJ1-4): DTGVSQNPRHKITKRGQNVTFRCDPISEHNRLYWYRQTLGQGPEFLTYFQNEAQLEKSRLLSDRFSAERPKGSFSTLEIQRTEQGDSAMYLCASSPDRGYVEKLFFGSGTQLSVL.